This is a list of T cell receptor beta chains from one sample in a study of HIV-infected patients and healthy controls. Each CDR3 protein gets one entry after TCRdb re-called the 5' RACE reads with MiXCR. The sample carries approximately 7,000 distinct CDR3 sequences, around 7% recorded once. The input for sequencing was blood, taken during antiretroviral therapy. These receptor sequences come from an adult with HIV infection. The CDR3 runs from the conserved cysteine through the conserved F or W. The order of the fields is V gene, D gene, CDR3 length, clone size, J gene, CDR3 protein, CDR3 DNA. A D gene is named only where the DNA matches it firmly. Part of the rows lack a size; the others show once, few, many or a class for expanded clones.

TRBV6-5	.	14	many	TRBJ1-5	CASSYRGRDQPQHF	TGTGCCAGCAGTTACAGGGGAAGAGATCAGCCCCAGCATTTT
TRBV2	TRBD2	14	medium-sized	TRBJ2-5	CASRTSGAQETQYF	TGTGCCAGCAGGACTAGCGGTGCACAAGAGACCCAGTACTTC
TRBV12-3/TRBV12-4	TRBD2	18	medium-sized	TRBJ2-1	CASSFDLWAAGGTGEQFF	TGTGCCAGCAGCTTCGACCTCTGGGCCGCGGGGGGAACGGGTGAGCAGTTCTTC
TRBV20-1	.	14	medium-sized	TRBJ2-7	CSARDLETNYEQYF	TGCAGTGCTAGAGATCTGGAAACCAACTACGAGCAGTACTTC
TRBV10-3	TRBD1	14	few	TRBJ2-7	CAISDRGQGYEQYF	TGTGCCATCAGTGATCGCGGACAGGGCTACGAGCAGTACTTC
TRBV4-1	.	12	medium-sized	TRBJ2-3	CASSQDGDTQYF	TGCGCCAGCAGCCAAGACGGAGATACGCAGTATTTT
TRBV6-1	TRBD2	16	medium-sized	TRBJ2-3	CASSGRTAGGTDTQYF	TGTGCCAGCAGTGGAAGGACAGCGGGGGGTACAGATACGCAGTATTTT
TRBV24-1	.	13	.	TRBJ2-3	CATSDPYPGTQYF	TGTGCCACCAGTGACCCCTATCCGGGTACGCAGTATTTT
TRBV20-1	TRBD1	12	medium-sized	TRBJ1-2	CSARTGNYGYTF	TGCAGTGCGAGGACAGGGAACTATGGCTACACCTTC
TRBV5-4	.	17	many	TRBJ2-2	CASSLGLMGSNTGELFF	TGTGCCAGCAGCTTGGGCTTGATGGGCAGCAACACCGGGGAGCTGTTTTTT
TRBV28	.	15	few	TRBJ2-3	CASSQTVTDADTQYF	TGTGCCAGCAGCCAGACCGTCACTGATGCAGATACGCAGTATTTT
TRBV6-5	TRBD1	16	medium-sized	TRBJ2-5	CASSGGMTGGMETQYF	TGTGCCAGCAGTGGGGGGATGACAGGGGGCATGGAGACCCAGTACTTC
TRBV20-1	.	12	many	TRBJ2-3	CSVIWGTDTQYF	TGCAGTGTTATATGGGGCACAGATACGCAGTATTTT
TRBV5-4	.	12	many	TRBJ1-6	CASSLEYSPLHF	TGTGCCAGCAGCTTGGAGTATTCACCCCTCCACTTT
TRBV9	TRBD1	14	few	TRBJ1-6	CASSEGQYNSPLHF	TGTGCCAGCAGCGAGGGACAGTATAATTCACCCCTCCACTTT
TRBV29-1	.	13	few	TRBJ2-3	CSVEWGGTDTQYF	TGCAGCGTTGAATGGGGGGGCACAGATACGCAGTATTTT
TRBV6-5	.	11	many	TRBJ2-7	CASILRKGQYF	TGTGCCAGCATACTACGGAAGGGGCAGTACTTC
TRBV28	TRBD2	16	once	TRBJ2-7	CASSLTSGGRPYEQYF	TGTGCCAGCAGCTTAACTAGCGGGGGTCGTCCCTACGAGCAGTACTTC
TRBV19	.	10	.	TRBJ2-7	CASSIYEQYF	TGTGCCAGTAGTATATACGAGCAGTACTTC
TRBV19	.	13	.	TRBJ2-7	CASSVQGSYEQYF	TGTGCCAGTAGTGTACAGGGCTCCTACGAGCAGTACTTC
TRBV28	.	14	.	TRBJ1-4	CASSTRSLNEKLFF	TGTGCCAGCAGTACCCGGAGCCTTAATGAAAAACTGTTTTTT
TRBV2	.	13	medium-sized	TRBJ1-1	CASWGQMNTEAFF	TGTGCCAGCTGGGGACAAATGAACACTGAAGCTTTCTTT
TRBV5-1	TRBD1	14	medium-sized	TRBJ2-5	CASSRGQGKETQYF	TGCGCCAGCAGCAGGGGACAGGGGAAAGAGACCCAGTACTTC
TRBV20-1	TRBD2	18	medium-sized	TRBJ2-2	CSARDGVAGGPNTGELFF	TGCAGTGCTAGAGATGGGGTAGCGGGGGGCCCCAACACCGGGGAGCTGTTTTTT
TRBV20-1	.	15	medium-sized	TRBJ1-5	CSARDIGYSNQPQHF	TGCAGTGCTAGAGATATAGGGTATAGCAATCAGCCCCAGCATTTT
TRBV5-1	.	15	many	TRBJ1-5	CASSPQGSVDQPQHF	TGCGCCAGCAGCCCGCAGGGTAGTGTCGATCAGCCCCAGCATTTT
TRBV6-5	.	15	medium-sized	TRBJ2-5	CASRVLAEFVETQYF	TGTGCCAGCAGGGTACTTGCCGAGTTTGTAGAGACCCAGTACTTC
TRBV7-9	.	14	many	TRBJ2-5	CASSFGVGEETQYF	TGTGCCAGCAGCTTCGGGGTAGGGGAAGAGACCCAGTACTTC
TRBV2	.	14	.	TRBJ1-3	CASFNREAGNTIYF	TGTGCCAGCTTTAACAGGGAAGCTGGAAACACCATATATTTT
TRBV7-9	TRBD1	15	medium-sized	TRBJ1-1	CASSPIRQGATEAFF	TGTGCCAGCAGCCCGATCCGACAGGGGGCCACTGAAGCTTTCTTT
TRBV5-6	.	15	many	TRBJ1-1	CASSLAPGQNTEAFF	TGTGCCAGCAGCTTGGCGCCGGGACAGAACACTGAAGCTTTCTTT
TRBV28	.	13	many	TRBJ2-5	CASSPLDFETQYF	TGTGCCAGCAGCCCTCTCGACTTTGAGACCCAGTACTTC
TRBV28	.	14	medium-sized	TRBJ2-3	CASSRDNELDTQYF	TGTGCCAGCAGTCGGGACAATGAGCTAGATACGCAGTATTTT
TRBV29-1	.	11	many	TRBJ2-3	CSAPGGPTQYF	TGCAGCGCCCCTGGGGGACCTACGCAGTATTTT
TRBV20-1	.	14	medium-sized	TRBJ2-1	CSARDSLNYNEQFF	TGCAGTGCTAGAGATTCTTTGAACTACAATGAGCAGTTCTTC
TRBV7-8	.	17	medium-sized	TRBJ2-7	CASSYRSPGNMDYEQYF	TGTGCCAGCAGCTACCGCTCCCCCGGCAACATGGACTACGAGCAGTACTTC
TRBV19	.	12	many	TRBJ2-7	CASSNTGREQYF	TGTGCCAGTAGCAACACAGGGCGCGAGCAGTACTTC
TRBV19	TRBD1	12	medium-sized	TRBJ1-2	CAIRDRRYGYTF	TGTGCCATCCGGGACAGAAGGTATGGCTACACCTTC
TRBV3-1	TRBD1	16	medium-sized	TRBJ2-3	CASSRFGTGGTDTQYF	TGTGCCAGCAGCCGCTTTGGGACAGGGGGCACAGATACGCAGTATTTT
TRBV3-1	.	15	medium-sized	TRBJ1-6	CASSQDSDGGSPLHF	TGTGCCAGCAGCCAAGATTCGGACGGGGGATCACCCCTCCACTTT
TRBV7-9	TRBD2	17	many	TRBJ2-7	CASSPPLPRAGVDEQYF	TGTGCCAGCAGCCCCCCTTTACCCCGTGCGGGGGTTGACGAGCAGTACTTC
TRBV7-9	.	13	many	TRBJ2-7	CASRQQGNYEQYF	TGTGCCAGCCGCCAGCAGGGGAACTACGAGCAGTACTTC
TRBV12-3/TRBV12-4	TRBD2	14	medium-sized	TRBJ2-1	CASSLRAGGSEQFF	TGTGCCAGCAGTTTAAGGGCGGGGGGGTCTGAGCAGTTCTTC